Below are 7 T cell receptor beta chains sequenced from a single sample in a study of metastatic and nonmetastatic thyroid tumors. All patients were treatment-naive before thyroid surgery. TCRdb re-clonotyped the PCR reads through MiXCR. The sample holds around 37,000 clones; more than 20% are singletons and the top ten take around 13%. The sequenced sample was tumor tissue. These receptors were obtained from a female donor with papillary thyroid cancer or a benign thyroid nodule (not recorded which). Some clones in this sample may be carry-over from other donors' samples.

This chain links TRBV6-5 with TRBJ2-5, with 8 positions matching TRBD1. The CDR3 sequence is 15 residues long. J gave up 3 bases and V 4 bases, and 7 bases lay outside the gene matches. Per germline, CDR1 MNHEY and CDR2 SVGAGI. The CDR3 bases are TGTGCCAGCAGTTTTTGGCAGGGGGCGAAAGAGACCCAGTACTTC. As protein: CASSFWQGAKETQYF.

In this sample, this clone is medium-sized. V usage is TRBV18 and J usage is TRBJ1-2, with D unresolved. The V gene lost 3 bases and the J gene lost 0 bases, with 11 bases spanning the gap. Looked up from germline, CDR1 is KGHSH and CDR2 is LQKENI. The CDR3 has 15 residues. CDR3 bases: TGTGCCAGCTCACCGCTAGGCGGGACTAACTATGGCTACACCTTC. Amino acids: CASSPLGGTNYGYTF.

This chain uses TRBV7-2 with TRBJ1-1; the D gene is possibly TRBD1 (5 bases). V lost 6 bases and J lost 10, with 18 bases in between. The CDR3 is 13 residues long. Germline CDR1 SGHTA, CDR2 FQGNSA. CDR3 in DNA: TGTGCCAGCAGTCTTATCGCGGGCGGGGGAGCTTTCTTT. Translating gives CASSLIAGGGAFF.

This clone was seen a handful of times. The chain carries TRBV15 and TRBJ2-7; the match to TRBD1 covers 7 bases. Germline loops: CDR1 LNHNV, CDR2 YYDKDF (reference sequence). Trimming removed 5 bases from V and 3 bases from J; junction bases left unmatched: 7. CDR3 length equals 14 residues. The chain's CDR3 is CATSPRTGHYEQYF. The CDR3 DNA reads TGTGCCACCAGCCCGCGGACAGGACACTACGAGCAGTACTTC. Combining the CDR3 with reference TRBV15 and TRBJ2-7 gives the whole variable domain DAMVIQNPRYQVTQFGKPVTLSCSQTLNHNVMYWYQQKSSQAPKLLFHYYDKDFNNEADTPDNFQSRRPNTSFCFLDIRSPGLGDTAMYLCATSPRTGHYEQYFGPGTRLTVT.

This clone was observed a handful of times. This chain links TRBV20-1 with TRBJ2-7, with no clear D. Per the germline V gene, CDR1 is DFQATT and CDR2 is SNEGSKA (reference sequence). V dropped 3 bases and J dropped 1 base, with 7 bases sitting between them. The CDR3 totals 12 residues. The CDR3 loop is CSARARSYEQYF. Here the CDR3 DNA reads TGCAGTGCTAGGGCACGGTCCTACGAGCAGTACTTC.

This clone came up many times. The chain recombines TRBV5-5 with TRBJ1-2; no reliable D call. The V gene's germline CDR1 is SGHKS and CDR2 YYEKEE (reference sequence). The germline V and J ends were trimmed by 0 bases and 0 bases, with 12 bases remaining between them. The CDR3 has 16 residues. The CDR3 DNA reads TGTGCCAGCAGCTTGGGGCCGGCTGAGGCTAACTATGGCTACACCTTC. It yields the protein CASSLGPAEANYGYTF.

This clone was counted ten times or more. The rearrangement joins TRBV30 to TRBJ1-4; unclear D gene. The germline gives CDR1 GTSNPN, CDR2 SVGIG (reference sequence). V lost 3 bases and J lost 7, with 15 bases in between. This CDR3 has 14 residues. As DNA, the CDR3 is TGTGCCTGGAGCCCTGCACCGGGCGGTGAAAAACTGTTTTTT. This codes for CAWSPAPGGEKLFF. Based on the CDR3 plus reference TRBV30 and TRBJ1-4, the full variable domain is SQTIHQWPATLVQPVGSPLSLECTVEGTSNPNLYWYRQAAGRGLQLLFYSVGIGQISSEVPQNLSASRPQDRQFILSSKKLLLSDSGFYLCAWSPAPGGEKLFFGSGTQLSVL.